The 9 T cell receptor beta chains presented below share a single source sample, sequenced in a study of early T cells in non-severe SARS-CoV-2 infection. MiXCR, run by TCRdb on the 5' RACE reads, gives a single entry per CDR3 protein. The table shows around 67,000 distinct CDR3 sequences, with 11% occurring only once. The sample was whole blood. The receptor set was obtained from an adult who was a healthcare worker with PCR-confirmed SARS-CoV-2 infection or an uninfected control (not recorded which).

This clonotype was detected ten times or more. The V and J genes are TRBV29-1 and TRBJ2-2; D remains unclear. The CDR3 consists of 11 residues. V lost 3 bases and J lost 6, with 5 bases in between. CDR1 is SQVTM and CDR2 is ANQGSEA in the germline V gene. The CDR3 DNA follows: TGCAGCGTTGATTGGGCCGGGGAGCTGTTTTTT. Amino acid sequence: CSVDWAGELFF.

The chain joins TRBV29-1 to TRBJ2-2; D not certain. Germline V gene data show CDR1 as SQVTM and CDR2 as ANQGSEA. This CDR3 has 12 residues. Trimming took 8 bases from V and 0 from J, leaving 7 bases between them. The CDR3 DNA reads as TGCAGCCACTCTACGAACACCGGGGAGCTGTTTTTT. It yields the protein CSHSTNTGELFF.

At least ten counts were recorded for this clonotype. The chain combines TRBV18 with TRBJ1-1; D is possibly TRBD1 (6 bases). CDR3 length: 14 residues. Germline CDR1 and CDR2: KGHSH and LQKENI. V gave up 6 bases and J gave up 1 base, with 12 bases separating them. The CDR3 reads CASSPDSTNTEAFF. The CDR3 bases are TGTGCCAGCTCTCCGGACAGTACGAACACTGAAGCTTTCTTT.

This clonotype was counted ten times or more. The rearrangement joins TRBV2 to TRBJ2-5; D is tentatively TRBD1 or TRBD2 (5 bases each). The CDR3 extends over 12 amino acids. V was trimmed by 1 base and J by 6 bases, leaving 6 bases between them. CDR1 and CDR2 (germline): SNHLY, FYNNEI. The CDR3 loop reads CASSEGGQTQYF. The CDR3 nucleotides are TGTGCCAGCAGTGAAGGGGGACAGACCCAGTACTTC. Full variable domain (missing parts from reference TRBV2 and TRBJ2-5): EPEVTQTPSHQVTQMGQEVILRCVPISNHLYFYWYRQILGQKVEFLVSFYNNEISEKSEIFDDQFSVERPDGSNFTLKIRSTKLEDSAMYFCASSEGGQTQYFGPGTRLLVL.

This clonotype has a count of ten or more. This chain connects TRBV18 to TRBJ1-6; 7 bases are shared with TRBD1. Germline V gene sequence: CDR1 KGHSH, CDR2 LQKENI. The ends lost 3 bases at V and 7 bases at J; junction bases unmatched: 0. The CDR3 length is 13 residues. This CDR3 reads CASSPGQNSPLHF. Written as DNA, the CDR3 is TGTGCCAGCTCACCGGGACAGAATTCACCCCTCCACTTT.

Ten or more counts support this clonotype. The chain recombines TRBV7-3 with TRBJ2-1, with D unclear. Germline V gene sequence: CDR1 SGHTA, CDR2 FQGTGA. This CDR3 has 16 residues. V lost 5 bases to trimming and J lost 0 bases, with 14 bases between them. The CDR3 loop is CASSPTTVRSYNEQFF. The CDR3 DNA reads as TGTGCCAGCAGCCCTACGACTGTCCGCTCCTACAATGAGCAGTTCTTC.

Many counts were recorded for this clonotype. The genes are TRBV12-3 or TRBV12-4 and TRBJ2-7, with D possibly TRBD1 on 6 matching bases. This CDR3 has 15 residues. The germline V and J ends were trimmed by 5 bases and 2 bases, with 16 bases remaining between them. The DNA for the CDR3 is TGTGCCAGCAGTCGACGGACAGTCACGGCCTACGAGCAGTACTTC. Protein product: CASSRRTVTAYEQYF.

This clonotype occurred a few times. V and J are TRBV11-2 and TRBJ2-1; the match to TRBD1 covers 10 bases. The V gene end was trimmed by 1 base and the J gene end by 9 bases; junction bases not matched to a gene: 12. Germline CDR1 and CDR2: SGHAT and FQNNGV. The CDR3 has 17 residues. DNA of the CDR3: TGTGCCAGCAGCTTAGGGCCCGGGACAGGGGAACTTTTTGAGCAGTTCTTC. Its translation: CASSLGPGTGELFEQFF.

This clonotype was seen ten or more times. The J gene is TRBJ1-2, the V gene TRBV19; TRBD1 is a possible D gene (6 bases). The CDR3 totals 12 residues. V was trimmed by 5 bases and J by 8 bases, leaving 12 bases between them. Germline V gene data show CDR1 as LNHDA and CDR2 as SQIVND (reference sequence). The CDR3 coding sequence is TGTGCCAGTAGTGGACAGACTGCCGGCTACACCTTC. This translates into CASSGQTAGYTF. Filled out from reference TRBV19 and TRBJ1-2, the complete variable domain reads DGGITQSPKYLFRKEGQNVTLSCEQNLNHDAMYWYRQDPGQGLRLIYYSQIVNDFQKGDIAEGYSVSREKKESFPLTVTSAQKNPTAFYLCASSGQTAGYTFGSGTRLTVV.